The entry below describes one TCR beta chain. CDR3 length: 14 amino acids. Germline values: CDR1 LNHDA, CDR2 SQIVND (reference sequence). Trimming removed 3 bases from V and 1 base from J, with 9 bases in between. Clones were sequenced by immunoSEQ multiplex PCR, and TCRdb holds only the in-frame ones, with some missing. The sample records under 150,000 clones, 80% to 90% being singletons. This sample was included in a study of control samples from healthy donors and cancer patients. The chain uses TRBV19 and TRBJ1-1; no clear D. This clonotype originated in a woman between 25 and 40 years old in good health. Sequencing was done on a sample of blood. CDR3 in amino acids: CASSIGESNTEAFF. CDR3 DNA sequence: TGTGCCAGTAGTATTGGGGAATCGAACACTGAAGCTTTCTTT.